This T cell receptor beta chain was recorded in a study of cytomegalovirus exposure and HLA in healthy donors. About this clone itself: Antigen specificity is unknown.

This CDR3 has 16 amino acids. Germline lookup yields CDR1 SGHRS and CDR2 YFSETQ. With 7 bases clipped from V and 1 base from J, the junction kept 5 bases outside the gene matches. It was with 60 Vbeta and 13 Jbeta primers that the PCR ran. Produced via immunoSEQ multiplex PCR; TCRdb's table is partial and in-frame only. The table lists 200,000 to 250,000 clones, 75% to 85% of them singletons. The study's findings and limits: There were some public TCRs occurring in many donors, but most TCR sequences were rare.

The sample comprised PBMCs. The chain employs TRBV5-1 and TRBJ2-6; 10 bases align to TRBD1. The receptor's source is a woman aged 55 to 70 in good health and CMV-seropositive. The CDR3 sequence is CASAGQGLSGANVLTF. DNA of the CDR3: TGCGCCAGCGCGGGACAGGGGTTATCTGGGGCCAACGTCCTGACTTTC.